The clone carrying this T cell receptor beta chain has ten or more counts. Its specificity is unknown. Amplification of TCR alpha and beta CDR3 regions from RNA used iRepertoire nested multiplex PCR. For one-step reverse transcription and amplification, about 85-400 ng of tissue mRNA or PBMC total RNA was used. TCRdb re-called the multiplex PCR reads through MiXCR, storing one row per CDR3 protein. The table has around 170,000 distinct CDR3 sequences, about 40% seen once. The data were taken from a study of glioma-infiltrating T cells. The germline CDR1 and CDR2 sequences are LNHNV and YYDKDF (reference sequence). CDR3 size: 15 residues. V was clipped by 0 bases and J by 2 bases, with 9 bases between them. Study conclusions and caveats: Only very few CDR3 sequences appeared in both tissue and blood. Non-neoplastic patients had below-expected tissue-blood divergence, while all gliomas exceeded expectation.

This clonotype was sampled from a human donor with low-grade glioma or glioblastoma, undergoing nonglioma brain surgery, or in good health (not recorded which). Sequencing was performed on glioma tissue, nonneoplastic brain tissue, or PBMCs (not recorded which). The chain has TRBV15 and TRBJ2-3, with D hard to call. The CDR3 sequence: CATSRDGEDTDTQYF. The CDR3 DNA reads TGTGCCACCAGCAGAGATGGGGAAGACACAGATACGCAGTATTTT.